The 24 T cell receptor beta chains presented below share a single source sample, sequenced in a study of blood T cells in healthy people across ages. A second PCR, run for about 6 to 11 cycles, used a sample-barcoded 5' primer plus a J-beta primer mix. TCRdb independently ran MiXCR on the 5' RACE reads; one entry per CDR3 protein. The profile shows some 760,000 distinct CDR3 sequences, roughly 25% of them singletons. These data also formed part of another study, on T cells of mothers and their children.

Sequenced input: blood. These receptors came from a boy aged 5-17 years in good health.

This clonotype was counted at least ten times. J is TRBJ1-1 and V is TRBV9; 7 bases are a match to TRBD1. This CDR3 comprises 15 residues. Germline-derived CDR1 and CDR2 are SGDLS and YYNGEE. V lost 4 bases, J lost 1 base, and 7 bases stayed unmatched. The CDR3 is CASSPAGTANTEAFF. CDR3 in DNA: TGTGCCAGCAGCCCGGCCGGGACAGCGAACACTGAAGCTTTCTTT.

This chain connects TRBV3-1 to TRBJ1-5; D is ambiguous. Germline V gene lookup returns CDR1 LGHDT and CDR2 YNNKEL (reference sequence). V was cut by 2 bases and J by 1 base, with 6 bases left in between. The CDR3 runs to 14 residues. CDR3 loop: CASSQSVSNQPQHF. The DNA for the CDR3 is TGTGCCAGCAGCCAATCTGTGAGCAATCAGCCCCAGCATTTT.

CDR3 amino acids: CASSLRGGTDEKLFF. The CDR3 DNA reads TGTGCCAGCAGCCTCCGTGGGGGGACGGATGAAAAACTGTTTTTT. V gene TRBV12-3 or TRBV12-4 combines with J gene TRBJ1-4; perhaps TRBD1 as D (5 bases). The CDR3 has 15 residues. Trimming pared 6 bases from V and 6 bases from J, leaving 17 bases between.

V usage is TRBV4-3 and J usage is TRBJ2-1; D ambiguous. The CDR3 is 15 amino acids. Germline lookup yields CDR1 LGHNA and CDR2 YSLEER. The V and J ends lost 0 bases and 1 base respectively, with 7 bases between them. The chain's CDR3 is CASSQDLASYNEQFF. The CDR3 DNA reads TGCGCCAGCAGCCAAGACCTGGCGTCCTACAATGAGCAGTTCTTC.

CDR3 protein: CSANRDRVNTEAFF. The CDR3 DNA sequence: TGCAGTGCTAATCGGGACAGGGTGAACACTGAAGCTTTCTTT. J is TRBJ1-1 and V is TRBV20-1; 9 bases are shared with TRBD1. With 4 bases clipped from V and 0 bases from J, the junction kept 3 bases outside the gene matches. CDR3 length: 14 residues. Per the germline V gene, CDR1 is DFQATT and CDR2 is SNEGSKA (reference sequence).

The genes are TRBV23-1 and TRBJ1-6; TRBD1 agrees at 9 bases. TRBV23-1 counts as an open reading frame of uncertain function. The CDR3 has 17 amino acids. Trimming removed 2 bases from V and 9 bases from J; junction bases left unmatched: 11. The CDR3 here is CASSQTLLGDRVSPLHF. DNA of the CDR3: TGCGCCAGCAGTCAAACCTTACTCGGGGACAGGGTTTCACCCCTCCACTTT.

V usage is TRBV7-9 and J usage is TRBJ2-6, with a tentative D call TRBD2 (5 bases). This CDR3 spans 19 amino acids. CDR1 is SEHNR, CDR2 FQNEAQ, per germline (reference sequence). V lost 4 bases and J 1 base, leaving 20 bases between the germline ends. CDR3 loop: CASSSNLLELASGANVLTF. The CDR3 region has the DNA TGTGCCAGCAGCTCGAACTTACTAGAGCTAGCTTCTGGGGCCAACGTCCTGACTTTC. The whole variable domain, filled in from reference TRBV7-9 and TRBJ2-6, reads DTGVSQNPRHKITKRGQNVTFRCDPISEHNRLYWYRQTLGQGPEFLTYFQNEAQLEKSRLLSDRFSAERPKGSFSTLEIQRTEQGDSAMYLCASSSNLLELASGANVLTFGAGSRLTVL.

The V gene is TRBV28, the J gene TRBJ2-3, with TRBD1 identical over 7 bases. Germline values: CDR1 MDHEN, CDR2 SYDVKM. The CDR3 is 16 residues long. V lost 9 bases and J lost 3; bases outside the gene matches: 15. CDR3 bases: TGTGCCAGTGAGGGGGCTAGGAGGTACGCTACAGATACGCAGTATTTT. Amino acid sequence: CASEGARRYATDTQYF.

The J gene is TRBJ2-7, the V gene TRBV29-1; tentative D call: TRBD2 (6 bases). The CDR3 spans 13 residues. Trimming pared 6 bases from V and 1 base from J, leaving 13 bases between. Germline lookup yields CDR1 SQVTM and CDR2 ANQGSEA. DNA of the CDR3: TGCAGCGTCGGGACTTCCGAGTCCTACGAGCAGTACTTC. This gives the protein CSVGTSESYEQYF.

This chain connects TRBV12-3 or TRBV12-4 to TRBJ1-6; 7 positions match TRBD1. V trimming: 2 bases; J trimming: 14 bases; junction bases outside the gene matches: 6. The CDR3 runs 13 residues. The CDR3 bases are TGTGCCAGCAGTTTACCACCAGGGGGTTCCCTCCACTTT. Encoded protein: CASSLPPGGSLHF.

This clonotype was seen a handful of times. This chain connects TRBV19 to TRBJ2-3; unclear D gene. Germline lookup yields CDR1 LNHDA and CDR2 SQIVND (reference sequence). The CDR3 extends over 15 amino acids. Deletions cut 9 bases from V and 2 bases from J, with 18 bases between. The CDR3: CARLRPSGPTDTQYF. Here the CDR3 DNA reads TGTGCCAGGCTTCGGCCCTCCGGACCCACAGATACGCAGTATTTT.

On this clonotype: No DNA is shown, since the ends of the CDR3 on it are uncertain; the CDR3 is the one TCRdb lists. The chain carries TRBV21-1 and TRBJ2-5; the DNA was not compared with TRBD2, the D call given in the table. TRBV21-1 is listed as a pseudogene. The CDR3 is 17 amino acids in total, end residues counted. CDR3 in amino acids: CASSKVVASGSQETQYF.

There are a few counts of this clonotype. This chain connects TRBV6-1 to TRBJ2-1; tentatively, D is TRBD2 (6 bases). Per germline, CDR1 MNHNS and CDR2 SASEGT. Deletions cut 2 bases from V and 9 bases from J, with 8 bases between. This CDR3 is 12 amino acids long. The DNA for the CDR3 is TGTGCCAGCAGTGAAATGGGGGGTGAGCAGTTCTTC. Amino acid sequence: CASSEMGGEQFF.

This clonotype appeared a few times. This chain uses TRBV29-1 with TRBJ2-7; 7 nucleotides align to TRBD1. V shed 6 bases and J 1 base; nucleotides not matched to a gene: 9. Germline V gene sequence: CDR1 SQVTM, CDR2 ANQGSEA. This CDR3 has 14 residues. The CDR3 spells CSVGPRTGSYEQYF. Here the CDR3 DNA reads TGCAGCGTGGGGCCGAGGACAGGATCCTACGAGCAGTACTTC.

This clonotype was detected ten times or more. CDR3 residues: CASSQGRTGWETQYF. CDR3 in DNA: TGCGCCAGCAGCCAAGGCCGGACAGGCTGGGAGACCCAGTACTTC. This chain joins TRBV4-3 and TRBJ2-5; TRBD1 aligns across 7 bases. The germline CDR1 and CDR2 sequences are LGHNA and YSLEER. This CDR3 spans 15 amino acids. Trimming removed 1 base from V and 5 bases from J; junction bases left unmatched: 7.

This clonotype has just a few counts. The chain couples TRBV6-2 or TRBV6-3 to TRBJ2-2, with 9 bases matching TRBD2. This CDR3 has 17 amino acids. The junction had 12 bases not matched to a gene; V was cut back by 4 bases and J by 6 bases. The germline gives CDR1 MNHEY, CDR2 SVGEGT. DNA of the CDR3: TGTGCCAGCAGTTTGATACCGGGACTAGCCACGTCCGGGGAGCTGTTTTTT. Its translation: CASSLIPGLATSGELFF.

The chain has TRBV27 and TRBJ2-6; 11 positions match TRBD1. The V and J ends lost 7 bases and 0 bases, in that order; junction bases with no gene match: 8. Germline V lookup: CDR1 MNHEY, CDR2 SMNVEV (reference sequence). The CDR3 loop spans 18 amino acids. In DNA form, the CDR3 reads TGTGCCAGCAACCTGCGCGGGACAGGGGGCTCTGGGGCCAACGTCCTGACTTTC. It codes for CASNLRGTGGSGANVLTF.

The rearrangement links TRBV27 to TRBJ2-3; D possibly corresponds to TRBD2 (5 bases). Trimming removed 2 bases from V and 1 base from J, with 13 bases in between. The CDR3 spans 16 residues. Germline loops: CDR1 MNHEY, CDR2 SMNVEV (reference sequence). Here the CDR3 reads CASSLIGGRCTDTQYF. As DNA, the CDR3 is TGTGCCAGCAGTTTAATCGGCGGGCGATGCACAGATACGCAGTATTTT.

The chain links TRBV7-2 to TRBJ1-1, with D possibly TRBD1 on 6 matching bases. CDR3 length: 14 residues. Trimming cost V 4 bases and J 0 bases, with 9 bases left between them. From germline, CDR1 is SGHTA and CDR2 FQGNSA. The CDR3 sequence is CASSWDTLNTEAFF. CDR3 DNA: TGTGCCAGCAGCTGGGACACCTTGAACACTGAAGCTTTCTTT.

J is TRBJ2-5 and V is TRBV4-3; D gene uncertain. The J call may be faulty, since TRBJ2-1 better matches the DNA end. This CDR3 comprises 14 residues. The germline V gene encodes CDR1 LGHNA and CDR2 YSLEER. The CDR3 region is CASSQERWSNEQFF. The CDR3 DNA reads as TGCGCCAGCAGCCAAGAGAGATGGAGCAATGAGCAGTTCTTC.

This clonotype was seen more than once but under ten times. The CDR3 here is CSARDGTSGGQYNEQFF. The DNA of the CDR3 is TGCAGTGCTAGAGATGGTACTAGCGGGGGCCAATACAATGAGCAGTTCTTC. J is TRBJ2-5 and V is TRBV20-1, with TRBD2 identical over 11 bases. The end of the DNA aligns better with TRBJ2-1, so the J call may be wrong. CDR1 DFQATT and CDR2 SNEGSKA come from the germline V gene (reference sequence). The CDR3 has 17 residues.

In this sample, this clonotype turned up a few times. This chain uses TRBV7-9 with TRBJ1-1; D not certain. The length of the CDR3 is 14 residues. Germline lookup yields CDR1 SEHNR and CDR2 FQNEAQ (reference sequence). Trimming removed 1 base from V and 3 bases from J, with 9 bases in between. This CDR3 reads CASSLVFTDTEAFF. CDR3 in DNA: TGTGCCAGCAGCTTAGTTTTCACGGACACTGAAGCTTTCTTT.

The chain links TRBV4-3 to TRBJ1-1; D gene ambiguous. The germline V gene encodes CDR1 LGHNA and CDR2 YSLEER. V lost 1 base to trimming and J lost 0 bases, with 6 bases between them. This CDR3 is 14 amino acids long. The CDR3 protein is CASSQVSLNTEAFF. The DNA of the CDR3 is TGCGCCAGCAGCCAAGTGAGCCTGAACACTGAAGCTTTCTTT.

This clonotype appeared a few times. The chain carries TRBV12-3 or TRBV12-4 and TRBJ1-5; D call uncertain. Trimming cost V 6 bases and J 8 bases, with 8 bases left between them. This CDR3 spans 11 amino acids. Written as DNA, the CDR3 is TGTGCCAGCAGCGCGAGGGAGCCCCAGCATTTT. The encoded protein is CASSAREPQHF.